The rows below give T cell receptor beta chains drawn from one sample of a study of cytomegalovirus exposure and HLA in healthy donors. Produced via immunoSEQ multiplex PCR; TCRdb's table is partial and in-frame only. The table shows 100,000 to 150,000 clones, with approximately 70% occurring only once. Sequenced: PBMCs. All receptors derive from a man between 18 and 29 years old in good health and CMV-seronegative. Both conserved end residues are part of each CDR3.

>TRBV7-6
CASSSIGGTYNEKLFF
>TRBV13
CASSLFWTGDEQYF
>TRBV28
CASSLPHSNQPQHF
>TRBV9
CASSLGSGTNEQFF
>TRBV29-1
CSVAPTGFNTEAFF
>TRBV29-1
CSVEGGVTEAFF
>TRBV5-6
CASSLGLAGAYNEQFF
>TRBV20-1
CSASSMYEQYF
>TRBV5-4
CASSLEVKGEETQYF
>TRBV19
CASSSRRTASYNEQFF
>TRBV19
CASREPGQHNEQFF
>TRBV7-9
CSSSKAPGQGRGQPQHF
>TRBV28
CASSLFSGNSYEQYF
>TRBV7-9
CASSLERGRSNEKLFF
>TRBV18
CASSPTGGDEPQHF
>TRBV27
CASSSRTSGTSPSYEQYF
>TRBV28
CASSLSAPRGKLFF
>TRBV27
CASSLRTSGSSYEQYF
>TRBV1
CTSSQVGTSENPLSQETQYF
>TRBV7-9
CASSRSRDRGPDTQYF
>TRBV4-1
CASSQDEAGGRNEQFF
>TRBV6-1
CASSPRGDGNQPQHF